This T cell receptor beta chain was identified in a study of neurological immune-mediated disorders. 5'RACE with 10-nucleotide random UMIs generated the cDNA. TCRdb re-analysed the 5' RACE reads in MiXCR, keeping a single row per CDR3 protein. The sample has 60,000 or so distinct CDR3 sequences; roughly 11% are singletons. V trimming: 5 bases; J trimming: 11 bases; junction bases outside the gene matches: 8. Germline CDR1 and CDR2: MGHDK and SYGVNS. CDR3 size: 12 residues. The sample was PBMCs. The clonotype comes from a man aged 60 to 75 in good health. The chain joins TRBV25-1 to TRBJ1-1; 7 bases match TRBD1. CDR3 sequence reads: CASSQGGRVAFF. The CDR3 DNA reads as TGTGCCAGCAGTCAGGGGGGCCGAGTGGCTTTCTTT.